This T cell receptor (beta chain) was profiled in a study of cytomegalovirus exposure and HLA in healthy donors. General study results and limits: It has been reported that TCR beta sequences accurately predicted the HLA-A and HLA-B alleles of most subjects.

This PCR relied on a set of 60 Vbeta primers and 13 Jbeta primers. Produced via immunoSEQ multiplex PCR; TCRdb's table is partial and in-frame only. The sample lists more than 110,000 clones, roughly 78% occurring once. V was shortened by 3 bases and J by 3 bases, with 3 bases between the two germline ends. Germline assignment: CDR1 SGHRS and CDR2 YFSETQ. The CDR3 length is 11 residues. This clone came up once. Its cognate antigen is unknown. Sequencing was performed on PBMCs. This clonotype originated in a young man in good health and CMV-seronegative. J is TRBJ2-5 and V is TRBV5-1; unclear D gene. The CDR3 DNA is TGCGCCAGCAGCTACAAAGAGACCCAGTACTTC. This codes for CASSYKETQYF.